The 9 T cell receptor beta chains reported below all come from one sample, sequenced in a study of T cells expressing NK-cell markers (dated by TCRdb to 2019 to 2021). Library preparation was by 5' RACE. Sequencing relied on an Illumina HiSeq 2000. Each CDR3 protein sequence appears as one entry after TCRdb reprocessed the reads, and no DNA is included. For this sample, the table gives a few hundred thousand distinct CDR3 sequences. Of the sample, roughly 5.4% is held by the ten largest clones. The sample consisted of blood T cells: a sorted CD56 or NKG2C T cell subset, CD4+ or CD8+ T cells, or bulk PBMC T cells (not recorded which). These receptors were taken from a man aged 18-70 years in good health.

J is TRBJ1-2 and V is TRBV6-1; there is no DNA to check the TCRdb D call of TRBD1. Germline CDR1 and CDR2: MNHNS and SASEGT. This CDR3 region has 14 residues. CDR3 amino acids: CASSATGINYGYTF.

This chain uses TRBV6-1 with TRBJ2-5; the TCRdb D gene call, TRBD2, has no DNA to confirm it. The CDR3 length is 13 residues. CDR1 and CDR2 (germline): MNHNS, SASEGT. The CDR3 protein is CASSDRGGETQYF.

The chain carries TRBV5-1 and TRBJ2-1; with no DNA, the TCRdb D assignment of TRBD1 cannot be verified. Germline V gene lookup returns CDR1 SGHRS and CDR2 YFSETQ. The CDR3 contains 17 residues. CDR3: CASSLEQGGVKLNEQFF.

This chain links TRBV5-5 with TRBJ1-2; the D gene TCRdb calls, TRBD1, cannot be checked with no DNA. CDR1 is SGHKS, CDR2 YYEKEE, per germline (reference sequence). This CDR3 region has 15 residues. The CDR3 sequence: CASSGQTGGSAGYTF.

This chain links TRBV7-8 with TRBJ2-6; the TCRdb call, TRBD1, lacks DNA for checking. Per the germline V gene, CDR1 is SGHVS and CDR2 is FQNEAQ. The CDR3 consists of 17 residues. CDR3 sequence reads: CASSLGQPGSGANVLTF.

The chain's CDR3 is CATSSRLAGGNEQFF. The chain couples TRBV15 to TRBJ2-1; the TRBD2 assignment by TCRdb is unverifiable without DNA. The CDR3 loop spans 15 amino acids. CDR1 is LNHNV, CDR2 YYDKDF, per germline (reference sequence).

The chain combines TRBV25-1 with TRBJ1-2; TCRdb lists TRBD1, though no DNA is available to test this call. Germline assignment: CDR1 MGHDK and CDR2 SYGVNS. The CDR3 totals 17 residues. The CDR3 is CASSLSPPGTGPRGYTF.

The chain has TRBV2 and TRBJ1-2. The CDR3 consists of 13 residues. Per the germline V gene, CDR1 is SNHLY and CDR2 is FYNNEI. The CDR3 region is CASSMTPTNGYTF.

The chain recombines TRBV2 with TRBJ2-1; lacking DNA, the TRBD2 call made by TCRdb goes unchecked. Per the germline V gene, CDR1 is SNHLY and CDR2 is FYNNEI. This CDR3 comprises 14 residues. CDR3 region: CASRWTSGDNEQFF.